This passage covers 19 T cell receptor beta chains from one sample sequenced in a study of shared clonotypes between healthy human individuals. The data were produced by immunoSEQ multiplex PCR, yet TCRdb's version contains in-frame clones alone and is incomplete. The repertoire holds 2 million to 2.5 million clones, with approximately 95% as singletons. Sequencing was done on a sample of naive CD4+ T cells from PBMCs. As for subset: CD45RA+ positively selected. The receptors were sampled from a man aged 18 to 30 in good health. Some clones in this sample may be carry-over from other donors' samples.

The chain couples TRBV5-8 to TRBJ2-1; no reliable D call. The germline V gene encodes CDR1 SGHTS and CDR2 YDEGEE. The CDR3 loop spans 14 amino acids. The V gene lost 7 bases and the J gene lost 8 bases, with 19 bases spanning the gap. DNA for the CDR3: TGTGCCAGCCTGCTAGTAATCCACCTCGATGAGCAGTTCTTC. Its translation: CASLLVIHLDEQFF.

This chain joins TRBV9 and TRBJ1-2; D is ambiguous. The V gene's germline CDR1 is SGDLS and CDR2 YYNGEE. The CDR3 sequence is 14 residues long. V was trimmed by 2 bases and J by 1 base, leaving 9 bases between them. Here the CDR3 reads CASSVTELNYGYTF. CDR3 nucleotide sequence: TGTGCCAGCAGCGTTACCGAGCTTAACTATGGCTACACCTTC.

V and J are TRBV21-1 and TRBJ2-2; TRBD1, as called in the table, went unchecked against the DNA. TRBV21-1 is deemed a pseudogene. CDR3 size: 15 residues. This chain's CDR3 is CASSNGRQFIGELFF. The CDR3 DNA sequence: TGTGCCAGCAGCAATGGCCGACAGTTCATCGGGGAGCTGTTTTTT.

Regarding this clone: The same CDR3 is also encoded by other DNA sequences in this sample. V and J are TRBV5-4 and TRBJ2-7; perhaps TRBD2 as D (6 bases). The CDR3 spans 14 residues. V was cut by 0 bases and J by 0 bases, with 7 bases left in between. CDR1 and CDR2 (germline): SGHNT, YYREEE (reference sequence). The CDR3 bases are TGTGCCAGCAGCTTGGATAGCGGCTCCTACGAGCAGTACTTC. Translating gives CASSLDSGSYEQYF.

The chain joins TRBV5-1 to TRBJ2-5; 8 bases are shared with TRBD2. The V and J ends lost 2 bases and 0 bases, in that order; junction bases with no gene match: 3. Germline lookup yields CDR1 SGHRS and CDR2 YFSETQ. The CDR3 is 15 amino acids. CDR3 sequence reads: CASSFGLAYQETQYF. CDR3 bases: TGCGCCAGCAGCTTTGGACTAGCCTACCAAGAGACCCAGTACTTC.

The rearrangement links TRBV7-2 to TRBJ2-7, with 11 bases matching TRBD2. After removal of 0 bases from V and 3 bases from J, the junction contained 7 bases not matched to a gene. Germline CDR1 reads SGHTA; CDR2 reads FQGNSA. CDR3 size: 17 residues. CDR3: CASSLARRLAGYYEQYF. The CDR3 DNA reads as TGTGCCAGCAGCTTAGCTAGGAGACTAGCGGGGTACTACGAGCAGTACTTC.

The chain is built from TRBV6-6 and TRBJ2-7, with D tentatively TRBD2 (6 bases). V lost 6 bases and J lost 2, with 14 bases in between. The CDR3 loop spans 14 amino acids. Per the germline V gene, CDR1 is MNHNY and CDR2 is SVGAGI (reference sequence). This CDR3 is CASRDGTQTYEQYF. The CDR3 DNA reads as TGTGCCAGCAGGGACGGGACTCAGACCTACGAGCAGTACTTC.

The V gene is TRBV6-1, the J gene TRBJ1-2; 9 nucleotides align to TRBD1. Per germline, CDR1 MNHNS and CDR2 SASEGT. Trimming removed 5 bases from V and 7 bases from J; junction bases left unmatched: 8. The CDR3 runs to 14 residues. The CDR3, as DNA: TGTGCCAGCAGTCTAAAGGGGACAGGGCTTGGCTACACCTTC. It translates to CASSLKGTGLGYTF.

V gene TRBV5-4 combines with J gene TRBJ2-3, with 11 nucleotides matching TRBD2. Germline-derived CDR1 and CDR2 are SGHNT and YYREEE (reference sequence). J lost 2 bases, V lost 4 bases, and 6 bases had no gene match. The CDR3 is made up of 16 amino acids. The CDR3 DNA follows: TGTGCCAGCAGCCGAAAGACTAGCGGGAACACAGATACGCAGTATTTT. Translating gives CASSRKTSGNTDTQYF.

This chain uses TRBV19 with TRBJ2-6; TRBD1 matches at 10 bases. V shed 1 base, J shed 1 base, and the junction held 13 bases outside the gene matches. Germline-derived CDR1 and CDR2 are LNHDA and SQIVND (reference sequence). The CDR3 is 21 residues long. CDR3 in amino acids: CASSIVRGWGQGTSGANVLTF. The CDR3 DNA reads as TGTGCCAGTAGTATAGTCCGAGGTTGGGGACAGGGGACTTCTGGGGCCAACGTCCTGACTTTC.

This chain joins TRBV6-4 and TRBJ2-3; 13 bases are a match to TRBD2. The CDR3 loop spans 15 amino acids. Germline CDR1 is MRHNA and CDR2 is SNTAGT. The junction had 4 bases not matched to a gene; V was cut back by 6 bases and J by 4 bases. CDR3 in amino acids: CASSLTSGRPDTQYF. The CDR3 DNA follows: TGTGCCAGCAGCCTGACTAGCGGGAGGCCAGATACGCAGTATTTT.

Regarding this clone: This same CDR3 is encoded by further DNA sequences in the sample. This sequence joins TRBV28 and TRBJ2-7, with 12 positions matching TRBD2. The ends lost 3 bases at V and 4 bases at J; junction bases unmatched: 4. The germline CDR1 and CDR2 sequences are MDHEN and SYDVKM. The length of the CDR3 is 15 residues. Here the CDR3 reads CASSFPTSGSYEQYF. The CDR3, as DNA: TGTGCCAGCAGTTTTCCGACTAGCGGGAGTTACGAGCAGTACTTC. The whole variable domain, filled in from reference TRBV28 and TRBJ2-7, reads DVKVTQSSRYLVKRTGEKVFLECVQDMDHENMFWYRQDPGLGLRLIYFSYDVKMKEKGDIPEGYSVSREKKERFSLILESASTNQTSMYLCASSFPTSGSYEQYFGPGTRLTVT.

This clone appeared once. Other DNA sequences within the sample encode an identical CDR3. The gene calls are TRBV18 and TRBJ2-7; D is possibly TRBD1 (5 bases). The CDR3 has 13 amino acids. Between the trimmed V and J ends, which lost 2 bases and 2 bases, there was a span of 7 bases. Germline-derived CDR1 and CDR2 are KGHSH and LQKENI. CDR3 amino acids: CASSPTGTYEQYF. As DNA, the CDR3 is TGTGCCAGCTCACCAACAGGCACCTACGAGCAGTACTTC.

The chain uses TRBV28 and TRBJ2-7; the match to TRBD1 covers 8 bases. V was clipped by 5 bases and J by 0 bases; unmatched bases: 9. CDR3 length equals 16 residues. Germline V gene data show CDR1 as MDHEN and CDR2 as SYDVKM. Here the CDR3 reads CASSPPDRASSYEQYF. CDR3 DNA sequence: TGTGCCAGCAGTCCGCCGGACAGGGCTAGCTCCTACGAGCAGTACTTC.

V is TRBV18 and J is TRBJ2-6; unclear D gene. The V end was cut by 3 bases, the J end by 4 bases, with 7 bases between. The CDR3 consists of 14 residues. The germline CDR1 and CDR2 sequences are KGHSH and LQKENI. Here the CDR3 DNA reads TGTGCCAGCTCACCCTCCAAGGGGGCCAACGTCCTGACTTTC. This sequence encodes CASSPSKGANVLTF.

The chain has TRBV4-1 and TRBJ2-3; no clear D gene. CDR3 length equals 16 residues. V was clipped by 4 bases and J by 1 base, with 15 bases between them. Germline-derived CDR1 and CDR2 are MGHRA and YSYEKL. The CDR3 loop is CASSPKPSPGTDTQYF. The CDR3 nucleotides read TGCGCCAGCAGCCCCAAACCCTCCCCCGGCACAGATACGCAGTATTTT.

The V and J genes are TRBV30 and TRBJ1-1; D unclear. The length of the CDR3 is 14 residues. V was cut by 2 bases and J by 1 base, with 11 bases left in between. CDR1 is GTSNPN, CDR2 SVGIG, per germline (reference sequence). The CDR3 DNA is TGTGCCTGGAGTACGGGGTGGGAGAACACTGAAGCTTTCTTT. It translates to CAWSTGWENTEAFF.

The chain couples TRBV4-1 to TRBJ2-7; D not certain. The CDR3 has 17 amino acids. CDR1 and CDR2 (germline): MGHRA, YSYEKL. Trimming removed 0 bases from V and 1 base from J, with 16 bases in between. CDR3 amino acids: CASSQDPKGHMSYEQYF. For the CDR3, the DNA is TGCGCCAGCAGCCAAGATCCTAAGGGCCACATGTCCTACGAGCAGTACTTC.

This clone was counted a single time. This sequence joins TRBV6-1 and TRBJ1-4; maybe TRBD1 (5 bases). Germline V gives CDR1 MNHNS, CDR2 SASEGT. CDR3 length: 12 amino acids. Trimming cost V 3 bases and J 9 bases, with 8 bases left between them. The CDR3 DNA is TGTGCCAGCAGTGACCGACAGCAAAAACTGTTTTTT. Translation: CASSDRQQKLFF.